The 23 T cell receptor beta chains given below trace back to one sample, sequenced in a study of monozygotic twins with inflammatory bowel disease. Using the 5' RACE reads, TCRdb records one entry per CDR3 protein without DNA. This listing includes about 380,000 distinct CDR3 sequences. The sample taken for sequencing was blood. These receptors all come from a human donor with ulcerative colitis or Crohn's disease, or a healthy co-twin of an affected twin (not recorded which).

The rearrangement joins TRBV5-1 to TRBJ2-3; TCRdb designates TRBD1, a call that cannot be tested without DNA. The CDR3 length is 15 residues. From germline, CDR1 is SGHRS and CDR2 YFSETQ. CDR3 residues: CASSLSTGWIDTMYF.

V is TRBV6-5 and J is TRBJ2-2; TCRdb indicates TRBD2, and absent DNA this call remains unverified. The CDR3 has 17 residues. Germline V lookup: CDR1 MNHEY, CDR2 SVGAGI. The CDR3 spells CASSHGGGLAGPGELFF.

This chain uses TRBV5-1 with TRBJ1-5; without DNA, the TCRdb call of TRBD1 cannot be checked. Looked up from germline, CDR1 is SGHRS and CDR2 is YFSETQ. The CDR3 covers 15 residues. The CDR3 sequence is CASSCRGESGQPQHF.

The rearrangement uses TRBV7-9 and TRBJ2-7; TCRdb calls TRBD1, which cannot be checked without DNA. The CDR3 loop spans 16 amino acids. Germline-derived CDR1 and CDR2 are SEHNR and FQNEAQ (reference sequence). CDR3 region: CASSLGGTMSSYEQYF.

The CDR3 loop is CASSLTPEWPQHF. The chain joins TRBV7-8 to TRBJ1-5; no DNA is available, so the TRBD1 call from TCRdb remains unchecked. The CDR3 spans 13 residues. Germline-derived CDR1 and CDR2 are SGHVS and FQNEAQ. The full variable domain, in which reference TRBV7-8 and TRBJ1-5 provide the parts outside the CDR3, is GAGVSQSPRYKVAKRGQDVALRCDPISGHVSLFWYQQALGQGPEFLTYFQNEAQLDKSGLPSDRFFAERPEGSVSTLKIQRTQQEDSAVYLCASSLTPEWPQHFGDGTRLSIL.

The V gene is TRBV5-6, the J gene TRBJ2-5; the D call of TRBD1 rests on TCRdb alone, since no DNA is present to check it. The CDR3 totals 16 residues. In germline, CDR1 is SGHDT, CDR2 YYEEEE. The CDR3 loop reads CASSFRGGKQRETQYF.

V is TRBV5-1 and J is TRBJ2-7; there is no DNA to check the TCRdb D call of TRBD1. This CDR3 region has 15 residues. Germline CDR1 and CDR2: SGHRS and YFSETQ. The CDR3 is CASSLVVTGSYEQYF.

The chain has TRBV6-1 and TRBJ2-1; there is no DNA to check the TCRdb D call of TRBD1. This CDR3 has 15 amino acids. The V gene's germline CDR1 is MNHNS and CDR2 SASEGT. CDR3 residues: CASSPRQGKYNEQFF.

This chain connects TRBV5-1 to TRBJ1-6; TCRdb calls TRBD1, which cannot be checked without DNA. The CDR3 spans 18 residues. CDR1 is SGHRS and CDR2 is YFSETQ in the germline V gene. This CDR3 reads CASSPGQGAKAMNSPLHF.

The chain recombines TRBV19 with TRBJ2-1; the D call from TCRdb, TRBD1, cannot be confirmed without DNA. This CDR3 is built from 16 residues. Germline V gene data show CDR1 as LNHDA and CDR2 as SQIVND (reference sequence). The CDR3 sequence: CASSGTGGAGYNEQFF.

The chain carries TRBV6-7 and TRBJ2-4; TCRdb designates TRBD2, a call that cannot be tested without DNA. TRBV6-7 falls under the ORF class, with uncertain function. The CDR3 spans 17 residues. CDR3 loop: CASSYRGSSLAKNIQYF.

The chain carries TRBV7-2 and TRBJ2-5; the TCRdb D gene call, TRBD1, has no DNA to confirm it. CDR1 SGHTA and CDR2 FQGNSA come from the germline V gene. The CDR3 is made up of 13 amino acids. The CDR3: CASSGGYQETQYF.

The chain employs TRBV7-9 and TRBJ2-3; there is no DNA to check the TCRdb D call of TRBD1. CDR3 length: 15 amino acids. Germline CDR1 reads SEHNR; CDR2 reads FQNEAQ (reference sequence). This chain's CDR3 is CASSERGQAPDTQYF.

The chain recombines TRBV7-2 with TRBJ2-1; the TRBD2 assignment by TCRdb is unverifiable without DNA. Germline V gene lookup returns CDR1 SGHTA and CDR2 FQGNSA. This CDR3 contains 16 residues. CDR3 sequence reads: CASSSLAGGPIREQFF.

The genes are TRBV5-4 and TRBJ2-7. The CDR3 is 15 amino acids. Germline V CDR1 and CDR2: SGHNT, YYREEE (reference sequence). The CDR3 is CASSLLGGVPGEQYF. Complete variable domain (other parts from reference TRBV5-4 and TRBJ2-7): ETGVTQSPTHLIKTRGQQVTLRCSSQSGHNTVSWYQQALGQGPQFIFQYYREEENGRGNFPPRFSGLQFPNYSSELNVNALELDDSALYLCASSLLGGVPGEQYFGPGTRLTVT.

The chain joins TRBV6-4 to TRBJ2-3; TCRdb's D call of TRBD1 is untestable without DNA. CDR3 length: 15 residues. Germline assignment: CDR1 MRHNA and CDR2 SNTAGT. The CDR3 reads CASSVTDRSTDTQYF.

The chain uses TRBV28 and TRBJ2-7; the D call from TCRdb, TRBD2, cannot be confirmed without DNA. The CDR3 extends over 14 amino acids. Germline V gene sequence: CDR1 MDHEN, CDR2 SYDVKM. Here the CDR3 reads CASGVAGNQNEQYF.

The V and J genes are TRBV12-3 or TRBV12-4 and TRBJ2-1; checking the TCRdb D call of TRBD1 is not possible without DNA. There are 15 residues in the CDR3. This chain's CDR3 is CASSLLLGQDRSQFF.

This CDR3 is CASSLSPAKGRNTEAFF. This rearrangement joins TRBV5-1 to TRBJ1-1. The germline CDR1 and CDR2 sequences are SGHRS and YFSETQ. This CDR3 has 17 residues.

V and J are TRBV5-1 and TRBJ2-7; TCRdb's assignment of TRBD1 cannot be checked, as there is no DNA. This CDR3 spans 14 amino acids. Per germline, CDR1 SGHRS and CDR2 YFSETQ. This CDR3 is CASSLYAGDHEQYF.

The chain couples TRBV24-1 to TRBJ2-5; TCRdb names TRBD1, which stays unverified in the absence of DNA. The CDR3 totals 15 residues. Per germline, CDR1 KGHDR and CDR2 SFDVKD. The CDR3 sequence is CATSDAPEDQETQYF.

The V gene is TRBV9, the J gene TRBJ2-3; lacking DNA, the TRBD2 call made by TCRdb goes unchecked. From germline, CDR1 is SGDLS and CDR2 YYNGEE. The CDR3 spans 15 residues. CDR3: CASSARLAREDTQYF.

The chain carries TRBV9 and TRBJ1-4; TCRdb's assignment of TRBD1 cannot be checked, as there is no DNA. Germline V lookup: CDR1 SGDLS, CDR2 YYNGEE. This CDR3 is 17 amino acids long. This chain's CDR3 is CASSVAGQGAIYEKLFF.